Here is one T cell receptor (beta chain) with its context. Its antigen is as yet unknown. It was with unique molecular identifiers that the TCRbeta library was prepared. MiXCR was run by TCRdb on the PCR reads, yielding one entry per CDR3 protein. Among some 260,000 distinct CDR3 sequences listed, around 25% were seen once. The source of the sample is a study of T-cell reconstitution after alpha-beta-depleted transplantation in children. Notes on the study in general: The high TCRbeta diversity at day 60 in some patients came from surviving recipient T cells and thymic progenitors. The study reportedly traced alpha-beta T cells about two months after transplant to several hundred expanded graft clones.

This CDR3 spans 14 amino acids. Between the trimmed V and J ends, which lost 2 bases and 10 bases, there was a span of 14 bases. The V and J genes are TRBV12-3 or TRBV12-4 and TRBJ1-4; D is undetermined. The sample was PBMCs, mostly from graft donor cells, taken 360 days after TCRalphabeta/CD19-depleted stem cell transplant. The clonotype comes from a female patient aged 2-10 years who had a stem cell transplant for congenital amegakaryocytic thrombocytopenia, so the T cells may come from the graft donor. CDR3 protein: CASSLTGSGRKLFF. As DNA, the CDR3 is TGTGCCAGCAGTTTAACCGGTTCCGGGCGAAAACTGTTTTTT.